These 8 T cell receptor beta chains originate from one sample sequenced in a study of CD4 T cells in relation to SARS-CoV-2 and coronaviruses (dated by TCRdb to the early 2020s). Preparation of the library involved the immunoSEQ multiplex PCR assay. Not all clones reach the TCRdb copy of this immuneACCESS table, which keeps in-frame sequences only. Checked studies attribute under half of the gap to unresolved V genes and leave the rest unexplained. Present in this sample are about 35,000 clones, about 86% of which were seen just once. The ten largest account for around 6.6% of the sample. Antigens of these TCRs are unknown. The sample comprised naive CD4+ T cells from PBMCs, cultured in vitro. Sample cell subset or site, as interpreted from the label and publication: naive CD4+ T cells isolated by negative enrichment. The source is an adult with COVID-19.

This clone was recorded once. The CDR3 is CASSRAQDYGYTF. In DNA form, the CDR3 reads TGTGCCAGCAGTCGGGCCCAGGACTATGGCTACACCTTC. The chain couples TRBV6-5 to TRBJ1-2; D remains ambiguous. This CDR3 region has 13 residues. Germline CDR1 and CDR2: MNHEY and SVGAGI. The V and J ends lost 5 bases and 3 bases respectively, with 10 bases between them.

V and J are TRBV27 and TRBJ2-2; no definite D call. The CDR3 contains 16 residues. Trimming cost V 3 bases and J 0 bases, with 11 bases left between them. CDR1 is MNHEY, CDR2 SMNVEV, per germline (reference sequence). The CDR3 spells CASSFDGWTNTGELFF. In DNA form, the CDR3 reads TGTGCCAGCAGTTTCGACGGGTGGACGAACACCGGGGAGCTGTTTTTT.

CDR3 sequence: CASSQTRGQLGGYTF. The CDR3 DNA is TGTGCCAGCAGCCAAACTCGGGGGCAGTTGGGTGGCTACACCTTC. V and J are TRBV7-9 and TRBJ1-2; D perhaps matches TRBD1 (6 bases). The V and J ends lost 5 bases and 7 bases respectively, with 20 bases between them. This CDR3 spans 15 amino acids. The germline V gene has CDR1 SEHNR and CDR2 FQNEAQ (reference sequence). Based on the CDR3 plus reference TRBV7-9 and TRBJ1-2, the full variable domain is DTGVSQNPRHKITKRGQNVTFRCDPISEHNRLYWYRQTLGQGPEFLTYFQNEAQLEKSRLLSDRFSAERPKGSFSTLEIQRTEQGDSAMYLCASSQTRGQLGGYTFGSGTRLTVV.

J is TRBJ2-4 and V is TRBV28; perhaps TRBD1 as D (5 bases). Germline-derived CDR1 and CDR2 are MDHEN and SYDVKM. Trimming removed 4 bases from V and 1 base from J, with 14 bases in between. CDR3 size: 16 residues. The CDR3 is CASSSRPKGAKNIQYF. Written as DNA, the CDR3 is TGTGCCAGCAGTTCCCGACCGAAGGGGGCCAAAAACATTCAGTACTTC.

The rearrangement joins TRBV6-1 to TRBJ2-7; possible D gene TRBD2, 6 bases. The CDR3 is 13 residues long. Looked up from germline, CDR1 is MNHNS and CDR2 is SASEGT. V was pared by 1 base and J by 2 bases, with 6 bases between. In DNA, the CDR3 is TGTGCCAGCAGTGAAGGACTAGCCTACGAGCAGTACTTC. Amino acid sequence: CASSEGLAYEQYF.

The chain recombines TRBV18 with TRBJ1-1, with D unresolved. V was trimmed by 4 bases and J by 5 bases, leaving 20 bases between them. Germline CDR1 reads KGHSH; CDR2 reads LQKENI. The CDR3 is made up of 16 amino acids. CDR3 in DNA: TGTGCCAGCTCACGGGTTCGGGGTCAGTCAGCGACTGAAGCTTTCTTT. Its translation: CASSRVRGQSATEAFF.

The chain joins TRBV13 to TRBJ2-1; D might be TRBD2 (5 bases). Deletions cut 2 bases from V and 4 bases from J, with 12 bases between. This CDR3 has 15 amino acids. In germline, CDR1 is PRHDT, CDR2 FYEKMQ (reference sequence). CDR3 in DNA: TGTGCCAGCAGCTTACAGGACTGGGGTTACAATGAGCAGTTCTTC. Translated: CASSLQDWGYNEQFF.

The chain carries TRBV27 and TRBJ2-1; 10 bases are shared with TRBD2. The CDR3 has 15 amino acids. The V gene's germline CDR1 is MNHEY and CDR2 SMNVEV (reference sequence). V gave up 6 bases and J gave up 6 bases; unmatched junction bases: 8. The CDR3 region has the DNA TGTGCCAGCAGGCCCCCCCTAGCGGGAGCCAATGAGCAGTTCTTC. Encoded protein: CASRPPLAGANEQFF.